The 26 T cell receptor beta chains presented below share a single source sample, sequenced in a study of lymphopenia after photon versus proton radiotherapy. Profiled with immunoSEQ multiplex PCR; TCRdb holds only in-frame clones, not every one. Seen here are tens of thousands of clones, about 88% observed once, and the top ten hold approximately 0.81%. Sample: peripheral blood, taken from a patient treated with photon-based radiotherapy. The receptors originated from a woman aged 50 to 60 with cholangiocarcinoma.

The gene calls are TRBV4-1 and TRBJ1-2; weak D call: TRBD1 (5 bases). This CDR3 has 15 residues. The V gene's germline CDR1 is MGHRA and CDR2 YSYEKL. V was clipped by 6 bases and J by 0 bases, with 14 bases between them. CDR3 DNA: TGCGCCAGCAGAGAAGTGGGGGGTACTAACTATGGCTACACCTTC. Its translation is CASREVGGTNYGYTF.

The chain is built from TRBV4-3 and TRBJ1-4; 10 nucleotides line up with TRBD1. The CDR3 consists of 16 residues. Germline trimming cut 1 base from V and 10 bases from J; bases unmatched to any gene: 9. Germline V gene lookup returns CDR1 LGHNA and CDR2 YSLEER. CDR3 sequence: CASSQVLGQGGGKLFF. DNA for the CDR3: TGCGCCAGCAGCCAAGTCTTAGGACAGGGGGGCGGAAAACTGTTTTTT.

The chain carries TRBV7-9 and TRBJ1-4, with TRBD1 identical over 7 bases. The germline V gene encodes CDR1 SEHNR and CDR2 FQNEAQ (reference sequence). With V trimmed by 6 bases and J by 8 bases, 12 bases remained unmatched. The CDR3 consists of 15 residues. This CDR3 reads CASSLDRIKGEKLFF. As DNA, the CDR3 is TGTGCCAGCAGTTTGGACAGGATTAAGGGCGAAAAACTGTTTTTT.

The CDR3 region has the DNA TGTGCCATCAGTGAGAATGGCTACGAGCAGTACTTC. It specifies CAISENGYEQYF. V usage is TRBV10-3 and J usage is TRBJ2-7; no clear D. The CDR3 spans 12 residues. The V gene's germline CDR1 is ENHRY and CDR2 SYGVKD. V was cut by 2 bases and J by 3 bases, with 5 bases left in between.

The J gene is TRBJ2-7, the V gene TRBV11-2; 7 nucleotides agree with TRBD1. The V gene's germline CDR1 is SGHAT and CDR2 FQNNGV. V was pared by 5 bases and J by 7 bases, with 8 bases of the junction left unmatched. CDR3 length equals 13 residues. CDR3 DNA: TGTGCCAGCAGCATCGACAGGGCTTGGGAGCAGTACTTC. Translating gives CASSIDRAWEQYF.

The chain couples TRBV10-2 to TRBJ2-6, with D unclear. The CDR3 extends over 14 amino acids. In germline, CDR1 is WSHSY, CDR2 SAAADI. V shed 5 bases and J shed 2 bases, with 7 bases lying between them. The CDR3 bases are TGCGCCAGCAGTCATTTTGCTGGGGCCAACGTCCTGACTTTC. Protein sequence: CASSHFAGANVLTF.

The rearrangement joins TRBV5-1 to TRBJ2-3, with 8 bases lining up with TRBD1. Germline V gene sequence: CDR1 SGHRS, CDR2 YFSETQ. This CDR3 has 15 residues. V lost 4 bases to trimming and J lost 4 bases; unmatched junction nucleotides: 8. CDR3 nucleotide sequence: TGCGCCAGCAGCGCAGGACAGGGCGGCGCAGATACGCAGTATTTT. Encoded protein: CASSAGQGGADTQYF.

The chain joins TRBV20-1 to TRBJ1-4, with 7 bases identical to TRBD1. The CDR3 contains 11 residues. Per the germline V gene, CDR1 is DFQATT and CDR2 is SNEGSKA (reference sequence). The V gene end was trimmed by 2 bases and the J gene end by 10 bases; junction bases not matched to a gene: 1. This chain's CDR3 is CSARQGGKLFF. The CDR3 nucleotides are TGCAGTGCTAGACAGGGGGGAAAACTGTTTTTT.

This chain connects TRBV20-1 to TRBJ2-7; D not certain. Germline-derived CDR1 and CDR2 are DFQATT and SNEGSKA (reference sequence). The CDR3 sequence is 11 residues long. Trimming pared 7 bases from V and 4 bases from J, leaving 11 bases between. CDR3 nucleotides: TGCAGTGTAATTCTCCAATACGAGCAGTACTTC. Residues: CSVILQYEQYF.

J is TRBJ2-7 and V is TRBV7-8; D is unclear. V was shortened by 5 bases and J by 6 bases, with 14 bases between the two germline ends. Germline CDR1 and CDR2: SGHVS and FQNEAQ. The CDR3 has 13 amino acids. CDR3 sequence reads: CASSPQVIGEQYF. CDR3 DNA: TGTGCCAGCAGCCCCCAGGTAATTGGCGAGCAGTACTTC.

This clone has just one count. The chain links TRBV5-8 to TRBJ2-7; D gene uncertain. V was clipped by 4 bases and J by 4 bases, with 18 bases between them. The CDR3 consists of 15 residues. Germline values: CDR1 SGHTS, CDR2 YDEGEE. DNA of the CDR3: TGTGCCAGCAGCCGACCGACCTGGACCGGGTACGAGCAGTACTTC. This codes for CASSRPTWTGYEQYF.

The chain combines TRBV5-4 with TRBJ1-6; the D gene is possibly TRBD1 (5 bases). Trimming stripped 5 bases from V and 8 bases from J, with 14 bases between. This CDR3 contains 14 residues. Germline lookup yields CDR1 SGHNT and CDR2 YYREEE (reference sequence). CDR3: CASSSQGLDSPLHF. Written as DNA, the CDR3 is TGTGCCAGCAGTTCCCAGGGTCTTGATTCACCCCTCCACTTT.

This clone came up a few times. The chain recombines TRBV7-8 with TRBJ1-1; D may be TRBD1 (5 bases). Trimming removed 6 bases from V and 0 bases from J, with 11 bases in between. The CDR3 totals 14 residues. Germline CDR1 SGHVS, CDR2 FQNEAQ. The DNA for the CDR3 is TGTGCCAGCAGTAAGACAGACATGAACACTGAAGCTTTCTTT. Translation: CASSKTDMNTEAFF. Together with reference TRBV7-8 and TRBJ1-1, the CDR3 gives the full variable domain: GAGVSQSPRYKVAKRGQDVALRCDPISGHVSLFWYQQALGQGPEFLTYFQNEAQLDKSGLPSDRFFAERPEGSVSTLKIQRTQQEDSAVYLCASSKTDMNTEAFFGQGTRLTVV.

V gene TRBV4-3 combines with J gene TRBJ1-4; D gene uncertain. The CDR3 loop spans 15 amino acids. The germline V gene encodes CDR1 LGHNA and CDR2 YSLEER. Trimming cost V 1 base and J 6 bases, with 12 bases left between them. The CDR3 loop reads CASSQARQIYEKLFF. CDR3 nucleotides: TGCGCCAGCAGCCAAGCTCGGCAGATATATGAAAAACTGTTTTTT.

CDR3 DNA sequence: TGTGCCAGCAGTTTATATCAGGGTGGAGGAGTCGGACAAGCTTTCTTT. The encoded protein is CASSLYQGGGVGQAFF. The chain has TRBV27 and TRBJ1-1, with D possibly TRBD1 on 5 matching bases. V gave up 1 base and J gave up 9 bases, with 21 bases separating them. CDR1 is MNHEY, CDR2 SMNVEV, per germline (reference sequence). The CDR3 has 16 residues.

J is TRBJ2-1 and V is TRBV18, with a tentative D call TRBD2 (6 bases). This CDR3 has 16 residues. Per germline, CDR1 KGHSH and CDR2 LQKENI. V dropped 0 bases and J dropped 6 bases, with 15 bases sitting between them. CDR3 sequence (DNA): TGTGCCAGCTCACCACCGATAGCAGGGAGGAGCAATGAGCAGTTCTTC. Its protein product is CASSPPIAGRSNEQFF.

The chain has TRBV6-1 and TRBJ2-1, with D uncertain. V shed 4 bases and J shed 9 bases, with 16 bases lying between them. Germline-derived CDR1 and CDR2 are MNHNS and SASEGT. CDR3 size: 14 residues. The CDR3: CASSAAQPFREQFF. The CDR3 nucleotides read TGTGCCAGCAGTGCTGCGCAGCCTTTCCGTGAGCAGTTCTTC.

The CDR3, as DNA: TGTGCCAGCAGACCGAGCCTACTGAATCAGCCCCAGCATTTT. As protein: CASRPSLLNQPQHF. The chain uses TRBV28 and TRBJ1-5; no clear D gene. Germline CDR1 reads MDHEN; CDR2 reads SYDVKM. CDR3 size: 14 residues. V dropped 6 bases and J dropped 4 bases, with 13 bases sitting between them.

The chain joins TRBV7-9 to TRBJ1-1; 7 bases line up with TRBD1. The germline CDR1 and CDR2 sequences are SEHNR and FQNEAQ (reference sequence). The CDR3 consists of 15 residues. V trimming: 7 bases; J trimming: 3 bases; junction bases outside the gene matches: 11. Here the CDR3 DNA reads TGTGCCAGCACCCTTGAGGGGGCCCTTCACACTGAAGCTTTCTTT. Translation: CASTLEGALHTEAFF.

V gene TRBV4-3 combines with J gene TRBJ2-1; D ambiguous. Trimming shortened V by 4 bases and J by 15 bases, and 22 bases separated the two germline ends. This CDR3 has 14 residues. Germline CDR1 is LGHNA and CDR2 is YSLEER. The DNA of the CDR3 is TGCGCCAGCAGCCCCGCAGCCAAGAGCCCCCGGCGGTTCTTC. Its translation: CASSPAAKSPRRFF.

The CDR3 nucleotides are TGTGCCAGCAGTTTTTTTGGCAGCCCCATGAACACTGAAGCTTTCTTT. This translates into CASSFFGSPMNTEAFF. This sequence joins TRBV27 and TRBJ1-1, with no clear D. The CDR3 is made up of 16 amino acids. V lost 3 bases and J 0 bases, leaving 14 bases between the germline ends. Germline values: CDR1 MNHEY, CDR2 SMNVEV (reference sequence).

The rearrangement links TRBV2 to TRBJ2-1; 8 bases align to TRBD2. This CDR3 region has 14 residues. V lost 7 bases to trimming and J lost 6 bases; unmatched junction nucleotides: 8. The germline V gene has CDR1 SNHLY and CDR2 FYNNEI. The CDR3 DNA follows: TGTGCCAGCAAAGTCCGGGGGGGCCTCAATGAGCAGTTCTTC. This encodes CASKVRGGLNEQFF.

This rearrangement joins TRBV27 to TRBJ2-7, with 7 bases matching TRBD1. The CDR3 is 15 residues long. V gave up 6 bases and J gave up 0 bases; unmatched junction bases: 8. Germline CDR1 and CDR2: MNHEY and SMNVEV (reference sequence). As DNA, the CDR3 is TGTGCCAGCAGGGGGACAGTAAATTTCTCCTACGAGCAGTACTTC. This encodes CASRGTVNFSYEQYF.

The chain couples TRBV2 to TRBJ1-2, with TRBD1 matching 9 bases. The V and J ends lost 6 bases and 2 bases, in that order; junction bases with no gene match: 7. Germline CDR1 is SNHLY and CDR2 is FYNNEI. The CDR3 has 15 residues. The CDR3 is CASRFGTGHNYGYTF. DNA for the CDR3: TGTGCCAGCAGGTTCGGGACAGGGCACAACTATGGCTACACCTTC.

J is TRBJ2-3 and V is TRBV19; D remains unclear. Germline values: CDR1 LNHDA, CDR2 SQIVND (reference sequence). The CDR3 runs 13 residues. The V end was cut by 10 bases, the J end by 7 bases, with 18 bases between. CDR3 in amino acids: CATEHAQTYTQYF. The CDR3 nucleotides are TGTGCCACCGAGCACGCCCAGACTTATACGCAGTATTTT.

The CDR3 DNA is TGTGCCAGCAGGATGGCGGGGACCTACGAGCAGTACTTC. Protein: CASRMAGTYEQYF. V usage is TRBV27 and J usage is TRBJ2-7, with a weak D call TRBD2 (6 bases). V gave up 6 bases and J gave up 2 bases, with 11 bases separating them. The CDR3 covers 13 residues. The germline V gene encodes CDR1 MNHEY and CDR2 SMNVEV (reference sequence).